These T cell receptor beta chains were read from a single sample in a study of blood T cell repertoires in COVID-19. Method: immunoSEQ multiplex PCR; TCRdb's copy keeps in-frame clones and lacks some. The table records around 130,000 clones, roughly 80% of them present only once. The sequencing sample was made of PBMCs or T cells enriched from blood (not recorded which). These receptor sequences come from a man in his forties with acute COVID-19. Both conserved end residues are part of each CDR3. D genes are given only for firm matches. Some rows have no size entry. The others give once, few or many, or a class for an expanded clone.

TGTGCCAGCAGTCTCCGGCGGGAGACCCAGTACTTC,CASSLRRETQYF,TRBV6-2/TRBV6-3,-,12,-,TRBJ2-5
TGCGCCAGCAGCTTGGGGCAGGGGAGAGCAACTAATGAAAAACTGTTTTTT,CASSLGQGRATNEKLFF,TRBV5-1,-,17,-,TRBJ1-4
TGTGCCAGTAGTCTCGGGACAGTCTCACCCCTCCACTTT,CASSLGTVSPLHF,TRBV19,TRBD1,13,-,TRBJ1-6
TGTGCCAGTAGCCCGGGACAGATTAATGAAAAACTGTTTTTT,CASSPGQINEKLFF,TRBV19,TRBD1,14,-,TRBJ1-4
TGTGCCAGCAGCAACAGGGTTATTGGCGGCTACACCTTC,CASSNRVIGGYTF,TRBV21-1,-,13,few,TRBJ1-2
TGTGCCAGCAGCTTAAGGGGGACAGGTTCCGGGGAGCTGTTTTTT,CASSLRGTGSGELFF,TRBV11-3,TRBD1,15,-,TRBJ2-2
TGTGCCACCACGACAGGGGAGGGGAACACTGAAGCTTTCTTT,CATTTGEGNTEAFF,TRBV19,TRBD1,14,-,TRBJ1-1
TGTGCCAGCAGTTTAAGGACTAGCGGAGATACGCAGTATTTT,CASSLRTSGDTQYF,TRBV27,TRBD2,14,-,TRBJ2-3
TGTGCCGGGTACAGGGGAAAGATGGCTGAAGCTTTCTTT,CAGYRGKMAEAFF,TRBV30,TRBD1,13,-,TRBJ1-1
TGTGCCAGCAGCTTGGATAGAAGGGGTGAAAAACTGTTTTTT,CASSLDRRGEKLFF,TRBV5-8,-,14,-,TRBJ1-4
TGTGCCAGCAGCGCCCACAGGGAACTCCTCTACGAGCAGTACTTC,CASSAHRELLYEQYF,TRBV9,-,15,-,TRBJ2-7
TGTGCCAGCAGGCCGTCAGGGTATGGCTACACCTTC,CASRPSGYGYTF,TRBV28,-,12,-,TRBJ1-2
TGTGCCAGCAGCGGCCTAGCGGGGGGGCCTTCGTACGAGCAGTACTTC,CASSGLAGGPSYEQYF,TRBV9,TRBD2,16,-,TRBJ2-7